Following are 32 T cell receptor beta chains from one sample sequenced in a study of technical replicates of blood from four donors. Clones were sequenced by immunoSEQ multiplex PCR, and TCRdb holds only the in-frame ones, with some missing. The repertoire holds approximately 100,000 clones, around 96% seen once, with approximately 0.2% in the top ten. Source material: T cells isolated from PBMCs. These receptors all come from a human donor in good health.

The CDR3 reads CASSIRGRNTIYF. CDR3 DNA: TGTGCCAGTAGTATCAGGGGACGAAACACCATATATTTT. V usage is TRBV19 and J usage is TRBJ1-3; D might be TRBD1 (6 bases). V was shortened by 3 bases and J by 5 bases, with 8 bases between the two germline ends. The CDR3 is 13 amino acids. Germline V gives CDR1 LNHDA, CDR2 SQIVND (reference sequence). Filled out from reference TRBV19 and TRBJ1-3, the complete variable domain reads DGGITQSPKYLFRKEGQNVTLSCEQNLNHDAMYWYRQDPGQGLRLIYYSQIVNDFQKGDIAEGYSVSREKKESFPLTVTSAQKNPTAFYLCASSIRGRNTIYFGEGSWLTVV.

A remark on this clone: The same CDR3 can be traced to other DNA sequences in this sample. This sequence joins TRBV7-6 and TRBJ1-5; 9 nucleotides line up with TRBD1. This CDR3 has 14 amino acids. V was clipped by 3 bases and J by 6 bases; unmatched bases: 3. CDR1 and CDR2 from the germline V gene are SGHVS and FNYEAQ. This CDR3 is CASSLGQGGQPQHF. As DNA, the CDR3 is TGTGCCAGCAGCTTGGGACAGGGAGGTCAGCCCCAGCATTTT.

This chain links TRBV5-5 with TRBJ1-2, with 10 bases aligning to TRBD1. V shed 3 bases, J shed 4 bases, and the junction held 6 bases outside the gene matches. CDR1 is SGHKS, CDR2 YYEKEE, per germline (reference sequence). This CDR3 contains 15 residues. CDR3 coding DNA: TGTGCCAGCAGCTCCGGACAGGGGGGGGGCTATGGCTACACCTTC. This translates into CASSSGQGGGYGYTF.

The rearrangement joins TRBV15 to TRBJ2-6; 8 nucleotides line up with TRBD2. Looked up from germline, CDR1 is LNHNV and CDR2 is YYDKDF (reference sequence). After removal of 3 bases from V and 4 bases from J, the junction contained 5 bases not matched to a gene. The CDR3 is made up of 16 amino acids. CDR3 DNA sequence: TGTGCCACCAGCAGGGAAAGCGGGAGAGGGGCCAACGTCCTGACTTTC. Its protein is CATSRESGRGANVLTF.

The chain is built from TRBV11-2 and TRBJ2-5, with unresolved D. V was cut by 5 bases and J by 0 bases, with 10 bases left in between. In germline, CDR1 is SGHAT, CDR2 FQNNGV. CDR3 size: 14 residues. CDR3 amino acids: CASSPTLDQETQYF. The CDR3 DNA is TGTGCCAGCAGCCCAACCCTAGACCAAGAGACCCAGTACTTC.

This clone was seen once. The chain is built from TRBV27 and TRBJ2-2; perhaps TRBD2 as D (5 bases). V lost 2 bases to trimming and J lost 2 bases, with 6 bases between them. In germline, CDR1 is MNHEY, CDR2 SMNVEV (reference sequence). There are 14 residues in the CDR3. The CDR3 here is CASSLRENTGELFF. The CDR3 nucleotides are TGTGCCAGCAGTTTACGGGAAAACACCGGGGAGCTGTTTTTT.

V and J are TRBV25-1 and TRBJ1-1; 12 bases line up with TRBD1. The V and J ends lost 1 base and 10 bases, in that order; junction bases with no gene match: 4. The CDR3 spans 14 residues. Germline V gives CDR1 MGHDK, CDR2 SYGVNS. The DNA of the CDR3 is TGTGCCAGCAGTGAATGGGACAGGGGGCTAGTAGCTTTCTTT. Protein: CASSEWDRGLVAFF.

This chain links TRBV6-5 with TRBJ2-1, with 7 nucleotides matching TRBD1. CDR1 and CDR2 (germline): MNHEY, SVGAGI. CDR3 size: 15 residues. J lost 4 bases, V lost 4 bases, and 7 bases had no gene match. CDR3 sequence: CASSFISGGYNEQFF. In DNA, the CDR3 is TGTGCCAGCAGTTTCATATCAGGGGGTTACAATGAGCAGTTCTTC.

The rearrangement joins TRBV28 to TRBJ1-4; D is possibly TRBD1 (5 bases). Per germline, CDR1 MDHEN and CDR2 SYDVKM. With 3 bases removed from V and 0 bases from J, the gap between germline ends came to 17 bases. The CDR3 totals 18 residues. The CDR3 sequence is CASSFVGRDYATNEKLFF. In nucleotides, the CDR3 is TGTGCCAGCAGTTTCGTTGGCAGGGACTATGCAACTAATGAAAAACTGTTTTTT.

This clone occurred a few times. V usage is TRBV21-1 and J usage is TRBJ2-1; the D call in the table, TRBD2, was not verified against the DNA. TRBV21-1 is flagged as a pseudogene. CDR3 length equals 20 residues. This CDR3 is CASSKGKGLAGGRIGNEQFF. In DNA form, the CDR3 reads TGTGCCAGCAGCAAAGGAAAGGGACTAGCGGGGGGGAGAATTGGCAATGAGCAGTTCTTC.

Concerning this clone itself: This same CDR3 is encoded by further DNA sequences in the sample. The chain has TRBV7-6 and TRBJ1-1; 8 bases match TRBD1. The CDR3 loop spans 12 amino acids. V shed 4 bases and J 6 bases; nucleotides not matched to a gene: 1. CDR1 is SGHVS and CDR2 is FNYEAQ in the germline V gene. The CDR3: CASSSTGAEAFF. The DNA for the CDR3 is TGTGCCAGCAGCTCGACAGGGGCTGAAGCTTTCTTT.

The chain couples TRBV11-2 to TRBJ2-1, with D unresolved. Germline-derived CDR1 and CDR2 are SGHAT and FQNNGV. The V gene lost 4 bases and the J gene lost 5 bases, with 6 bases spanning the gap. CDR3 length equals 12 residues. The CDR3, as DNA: TGTGCCAGCAGCTACCGGGACAATGAGCAGTTCTTC. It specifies CASSYRDNEQFF.

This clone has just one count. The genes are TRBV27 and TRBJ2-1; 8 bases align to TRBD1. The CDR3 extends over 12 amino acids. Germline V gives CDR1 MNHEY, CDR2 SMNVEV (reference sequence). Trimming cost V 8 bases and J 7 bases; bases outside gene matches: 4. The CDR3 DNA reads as TGTGCCAGCCGGACAGGGAATAATGAGCAGTTCTTC. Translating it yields CASRTGNNEQFF.

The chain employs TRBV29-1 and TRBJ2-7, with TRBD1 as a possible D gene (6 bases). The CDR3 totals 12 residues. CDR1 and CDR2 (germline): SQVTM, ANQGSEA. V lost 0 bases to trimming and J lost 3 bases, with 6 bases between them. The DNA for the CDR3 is TGCAGCGTTGAAGAGGACAGCTACGAGCAGTACTTC. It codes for CSVEEDSYEQYF.

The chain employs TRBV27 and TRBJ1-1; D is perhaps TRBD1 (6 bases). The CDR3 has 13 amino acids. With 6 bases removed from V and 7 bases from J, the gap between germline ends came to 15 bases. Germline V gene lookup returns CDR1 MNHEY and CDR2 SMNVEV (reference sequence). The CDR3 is CASSPGQVGEAFF. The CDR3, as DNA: TGTGCCAGCAGCCCGGGACAAGTGGGTGAAGCTTTCTTT.

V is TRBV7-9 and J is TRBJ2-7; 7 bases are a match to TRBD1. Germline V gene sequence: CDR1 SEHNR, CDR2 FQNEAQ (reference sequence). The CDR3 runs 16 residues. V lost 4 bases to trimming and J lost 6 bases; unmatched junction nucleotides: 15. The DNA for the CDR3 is TGTGCCAGCAGCTCCCTCCTCGGACAGGACTCCACCGAGCAGTACTTC. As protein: CASSSLLGQDSTEQYF.

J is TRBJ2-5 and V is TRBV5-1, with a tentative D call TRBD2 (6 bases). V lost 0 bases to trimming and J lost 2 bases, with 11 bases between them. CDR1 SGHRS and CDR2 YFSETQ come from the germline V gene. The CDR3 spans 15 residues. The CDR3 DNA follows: TGCGCCAGCAGCTTGGCGGGACTTCTACAAGAGACCCAGTACTTC. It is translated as CASSLAGLLQETQYF.

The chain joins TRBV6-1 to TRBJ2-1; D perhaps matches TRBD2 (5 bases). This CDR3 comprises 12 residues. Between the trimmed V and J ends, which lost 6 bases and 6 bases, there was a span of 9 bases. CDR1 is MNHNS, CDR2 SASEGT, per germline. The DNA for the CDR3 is TGTGCCAGCAGAGGAGGCGGCAATGAGCAGTTCTTC. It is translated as CASRGGGNEQFF.

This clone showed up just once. CDR3 in amino acids: CASSPAGVGGRTDTQYF. CDR3 sequence (DNA): TGCGCCAGCAGCCCTGCGGGGGTCGGGGGCCGCACAGATACGCAGTATTTT. V is TRBV5-1 and J is TRBJ2-3; TRBD2 is a possible D gene (7 bases). Germline V CDR1 and CDR2: SGHRS, YFSETQ. CDR3 length: 17 amino acids. V gave up 4 bases and J gave up 1 base, with 19 bases separating them.

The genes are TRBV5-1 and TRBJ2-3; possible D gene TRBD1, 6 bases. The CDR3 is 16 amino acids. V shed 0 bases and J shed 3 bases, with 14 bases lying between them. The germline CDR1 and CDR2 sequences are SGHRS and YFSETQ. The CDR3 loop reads CASSLGTGSSTDTQYF. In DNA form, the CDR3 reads TGCGCCAGCAGCTTGGGTACAGGGTCATCAACAGATACGCAGTATTTT.

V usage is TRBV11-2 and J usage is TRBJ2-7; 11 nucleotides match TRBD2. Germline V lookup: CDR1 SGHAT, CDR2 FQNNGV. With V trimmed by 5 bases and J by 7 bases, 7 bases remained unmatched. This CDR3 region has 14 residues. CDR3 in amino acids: CASSQGLADGEQYF. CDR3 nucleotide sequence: TGTGCCAGCAGCCAGGGACTAGCGGACGGAGAGCAGTACTTC.

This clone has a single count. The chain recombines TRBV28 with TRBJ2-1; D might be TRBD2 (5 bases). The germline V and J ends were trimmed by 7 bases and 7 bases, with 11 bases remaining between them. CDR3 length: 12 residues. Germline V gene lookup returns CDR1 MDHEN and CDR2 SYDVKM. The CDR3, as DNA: TGTGCCAGCACTGAACTAGGAAATGAGCAGTTCTTC. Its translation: CASTELGNEQFF.

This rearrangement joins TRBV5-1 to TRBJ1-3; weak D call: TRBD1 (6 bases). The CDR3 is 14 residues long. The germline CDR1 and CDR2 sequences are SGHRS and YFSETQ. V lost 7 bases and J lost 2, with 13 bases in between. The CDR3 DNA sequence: TGCGCCAGCCGACAGTCAGGGGCTGGAAACACCATATATTTT. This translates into CASRQSGAGNTIYF.

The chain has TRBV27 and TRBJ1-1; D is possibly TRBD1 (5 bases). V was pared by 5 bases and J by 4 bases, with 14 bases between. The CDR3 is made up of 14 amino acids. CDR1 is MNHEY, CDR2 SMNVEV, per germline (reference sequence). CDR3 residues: CASSLRDGGTEAFF. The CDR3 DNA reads TGTGCCAGCAGTCTCAGGGACGGGGGCACTGAAGCTTTCTTT.

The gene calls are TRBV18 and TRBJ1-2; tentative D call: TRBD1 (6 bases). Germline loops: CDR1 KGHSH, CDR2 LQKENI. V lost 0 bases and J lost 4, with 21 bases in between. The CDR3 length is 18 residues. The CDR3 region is CASSPPSRGRGGLYGYTF. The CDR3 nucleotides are TGTGCCAGCTCACCACCGTCGCGTGGCCGGGGGGGCCTCTATGGCTACACCTTC.

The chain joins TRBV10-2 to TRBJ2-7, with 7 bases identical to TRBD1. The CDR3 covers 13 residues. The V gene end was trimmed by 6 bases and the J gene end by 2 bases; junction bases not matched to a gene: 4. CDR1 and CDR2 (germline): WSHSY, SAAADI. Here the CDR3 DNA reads TGCGCCAGCAGACCCGGGACAGCCTACGAGCAGTACTTC. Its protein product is CASRPGTAYEQYF.

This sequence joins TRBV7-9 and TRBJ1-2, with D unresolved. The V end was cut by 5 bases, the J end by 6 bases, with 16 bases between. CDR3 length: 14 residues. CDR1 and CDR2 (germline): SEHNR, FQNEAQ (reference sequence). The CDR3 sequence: CASSEGRGSDGYTF. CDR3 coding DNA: TGTGCCAGCAGCGAAGGTCGGGGATCCGATGGCTACACCTTC.

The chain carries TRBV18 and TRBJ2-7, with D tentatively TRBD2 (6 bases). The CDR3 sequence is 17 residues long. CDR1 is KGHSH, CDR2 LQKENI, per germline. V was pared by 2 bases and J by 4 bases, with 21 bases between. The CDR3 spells CASSPSARELAEYEQYF. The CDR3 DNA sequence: TGTGCCAGCTCACCATCCGCGCGGGAACTAGCCGAATACGAGCAGTACTTC.

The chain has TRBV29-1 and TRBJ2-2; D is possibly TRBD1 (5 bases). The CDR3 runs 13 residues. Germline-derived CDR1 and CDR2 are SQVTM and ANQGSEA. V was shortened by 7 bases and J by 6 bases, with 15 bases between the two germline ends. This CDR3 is CSATSQGAGELFF. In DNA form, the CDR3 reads TGCAGCGCCACCAGCCAGGGTGCCGGGGAGCTGTTTTTT.

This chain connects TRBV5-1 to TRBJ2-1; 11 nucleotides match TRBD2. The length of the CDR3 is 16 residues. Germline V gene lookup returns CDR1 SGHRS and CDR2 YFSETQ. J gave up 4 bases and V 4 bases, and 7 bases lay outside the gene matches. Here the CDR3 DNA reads TGCGCCAGCAGCCGACTAGCGGGATCCACATACAATGAGCAGTTCTTC. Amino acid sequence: CASSRLAGSTYNEQFF.

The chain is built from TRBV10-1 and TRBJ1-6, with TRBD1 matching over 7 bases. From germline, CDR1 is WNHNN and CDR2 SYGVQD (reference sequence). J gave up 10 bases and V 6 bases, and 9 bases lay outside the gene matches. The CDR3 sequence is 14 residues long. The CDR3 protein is CASSPRDSGSPLHF. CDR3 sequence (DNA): TGCGCCAGCAGCCCCAGGGACAGCGGATCACCCCTCCACTTT.

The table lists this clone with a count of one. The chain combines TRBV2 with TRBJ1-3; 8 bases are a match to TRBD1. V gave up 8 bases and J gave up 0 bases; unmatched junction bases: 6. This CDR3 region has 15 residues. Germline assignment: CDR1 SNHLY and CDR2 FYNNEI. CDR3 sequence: CASGQGPSSGNTIYF. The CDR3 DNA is TGTGCCAGCGGACAGGGCCCGAGCTCTGGAAACACCATATATTTT.